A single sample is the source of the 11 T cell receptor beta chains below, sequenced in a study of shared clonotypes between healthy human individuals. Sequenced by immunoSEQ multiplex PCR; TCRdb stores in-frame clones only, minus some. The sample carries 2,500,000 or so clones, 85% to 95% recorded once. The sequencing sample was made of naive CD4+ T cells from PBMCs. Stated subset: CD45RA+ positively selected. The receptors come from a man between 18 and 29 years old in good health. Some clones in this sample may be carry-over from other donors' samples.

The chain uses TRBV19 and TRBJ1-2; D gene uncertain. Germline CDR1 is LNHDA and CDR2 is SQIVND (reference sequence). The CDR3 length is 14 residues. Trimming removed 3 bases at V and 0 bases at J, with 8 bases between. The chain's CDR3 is CASSIVSSNYGYTF. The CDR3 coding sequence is TGTGCCAGTAGTATTGTGAGTTCTAACTATGGCTACACCTTC.

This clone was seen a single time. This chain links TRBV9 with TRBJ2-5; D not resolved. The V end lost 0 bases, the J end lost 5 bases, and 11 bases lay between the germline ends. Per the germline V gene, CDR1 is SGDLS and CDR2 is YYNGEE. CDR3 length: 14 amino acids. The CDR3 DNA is TGTGCCAGCAGCGTAGAGGAAGTTTGGGAGACCCAGTACTTC. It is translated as CASSVEEVWETQYF.

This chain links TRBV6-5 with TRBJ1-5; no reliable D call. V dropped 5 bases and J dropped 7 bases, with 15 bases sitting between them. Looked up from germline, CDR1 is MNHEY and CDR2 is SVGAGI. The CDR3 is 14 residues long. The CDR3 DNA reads TGTGCCAGCAGTCCGACCGGTCCTAGGCAGCCCCAGCATTTT. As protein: CASSPTGPRQPQHF.

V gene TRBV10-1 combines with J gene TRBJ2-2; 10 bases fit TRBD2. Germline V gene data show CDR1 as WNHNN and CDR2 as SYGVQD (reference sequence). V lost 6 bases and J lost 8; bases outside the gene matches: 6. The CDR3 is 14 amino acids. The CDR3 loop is CASSVNSGRGELFF. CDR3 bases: TGCGCCAGCAGCGTGAATAGCGGGAGGGGGGAGCTGTTTTTT.

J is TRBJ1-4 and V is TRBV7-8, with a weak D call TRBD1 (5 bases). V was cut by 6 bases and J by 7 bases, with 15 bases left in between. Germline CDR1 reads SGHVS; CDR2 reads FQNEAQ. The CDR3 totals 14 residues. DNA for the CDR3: TGTGCCAGCAGACCACGGGGGAACCTTGAAAAACTGTTTTTT. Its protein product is CASRPRGNLEKLFF.

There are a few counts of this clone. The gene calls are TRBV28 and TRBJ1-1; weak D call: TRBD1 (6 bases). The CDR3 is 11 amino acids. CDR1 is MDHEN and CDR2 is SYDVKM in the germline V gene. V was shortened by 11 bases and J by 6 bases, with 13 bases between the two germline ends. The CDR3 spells CAGGNRAEAFF. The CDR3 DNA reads TGTGCCGGAGGTAACAGGGCTGAAGCTTTCTTT.

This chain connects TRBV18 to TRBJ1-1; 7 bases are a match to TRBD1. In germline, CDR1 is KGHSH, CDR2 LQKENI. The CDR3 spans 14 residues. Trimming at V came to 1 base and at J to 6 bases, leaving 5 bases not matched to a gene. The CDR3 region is CASSPQGGRAEAFF. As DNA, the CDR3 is TGTGCCAGCTCACCACAAGGGGGCCGGGCTGAAGCTTTCTTT.

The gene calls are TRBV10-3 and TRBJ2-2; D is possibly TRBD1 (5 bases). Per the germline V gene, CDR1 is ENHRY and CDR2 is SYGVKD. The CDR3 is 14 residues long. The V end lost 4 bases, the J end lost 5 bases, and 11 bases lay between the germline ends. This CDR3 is CAISAQDGTGELFF. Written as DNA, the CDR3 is TGTGCCATCAGTGCACAGGACGGGACCGGGGAGCTGTTTTTT.

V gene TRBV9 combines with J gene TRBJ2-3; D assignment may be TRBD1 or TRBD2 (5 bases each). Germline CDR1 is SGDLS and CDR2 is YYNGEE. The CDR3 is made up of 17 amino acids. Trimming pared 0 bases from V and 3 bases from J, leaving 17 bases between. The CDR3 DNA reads TGTGCCAGCAGCGTAGGTGCGTCAGGGAGAAGGACAGATACGCAGTATTTT. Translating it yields CASSVGASGRRTDTQYF.

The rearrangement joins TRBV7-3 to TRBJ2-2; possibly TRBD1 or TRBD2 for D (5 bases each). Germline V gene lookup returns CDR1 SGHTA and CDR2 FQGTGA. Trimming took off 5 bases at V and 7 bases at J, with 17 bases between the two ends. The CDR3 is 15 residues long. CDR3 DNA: TGTGCCAGCAGCCGTCAGGTTGGGGGTAACGGGGAGCTGTTTTTT. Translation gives CASSRQVGGNGELFF.

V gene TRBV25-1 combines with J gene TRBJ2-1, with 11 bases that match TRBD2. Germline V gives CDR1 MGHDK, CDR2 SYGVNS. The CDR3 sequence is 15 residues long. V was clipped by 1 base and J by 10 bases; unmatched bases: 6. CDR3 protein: CASSELGTSGKEQFF. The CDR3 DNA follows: TGTGCCAGCAGTGAATTAGGGACTAGCGGTAAGGAGCAGTTCTTC.